This T cell receptor (beta chain) emerged from a study of CD8+CD57+ T cells in acquired aplastic anemia (dated by TCRdb to between 2017 and 2018). Study-level background: Extracted DNA from sorted CD4+ and CD8+ cells averaged approximately 3 ug, ranging from about 0.19 to 30 ug. Healthy donor samples averaged roughly 10 million reads for CD4+ and roughly 11 million for CD8+ cells.

Findings and caveats that apply to the study as a whole: About 30 CD8+ CDR3 sequences were found to be shared between patients and controls, but these sequences appeared to be highly expressed in patients and within the immunodominant clones of the patients. Between patients and healthy controls, no significant difference in CD8+ Simpson's diversity was found (P=0.060).

Between the V and J ends, shortened by 10 bases and 0 bases respectively, the junction contains 12 bases. From its cysteine to its phenylalanine, the CDR3 spans 13 amino acids. Here the CDR3 DNA is all that survives: 39 bases in frame from base 1. Based on the germline V gene, the CDR1 and CDR2 sequences are ENHRY and SYGVKD. In this study, sorted CD4+ and CD8+ T cells from the blood of healthy subjects and of severe aplastic anemia patients had their TCR repertoires deep-sequenced. Ficoll-Paque density gradient centrifugation was used to isolate peripheral blood mononuclear cells. Before DNA extraction, CD4+ and CD8+ T cells were sorted by FACS or by magnetic beads. Concerning this clonotype: Its antigen is unknown. Base qualities were left out, and no much larger clone turns up one base away.

Profiling of TCR beta VDJ combinations and CDR3 sequences used genomic DNA as the template. TCR repertoire sequencing was run on an Illumina HiSeq 2000. From the authors' description of their analysis: TRBV/TRBJ rearrangement plots, CDR3 size and DJ length profiles, and Simpson's diversity index were used to assess repertoires. The immunodominant clone was defined as the most abundant DNA sequence in deep sequencing data. CDR3 amino acid sequences were screened for sharing across subjects and compared with published repertoires and the VDJdb database. The raw public reads went through TCRdb reprocessing: fastp at Q25, MiXCR clone calling, in-frame beta chains kept. Each CDR3 protein gets just one entry, which takes the most common genes and DNA from the rows behind it. The V and J calls come from TCRdb's annotation, not from the publication. The sample records around 140,000 distinct CDR3 sequences, roughly 40% of which are singletons. The leading ten clones occupy 7.5% to 9.5% of the sample.

This receptor was identified in a human donor in good health, serving as a control. Sequenced sample: sorted CD4+, CD8+, or CD8+CD57+ T cells (not recorded which) from PBMCs. The chain employs TRBV10-3 and TRBJ1-1; the D gene is possibly TRBD1, with 6 bases matching. The CDR3 corresponds to CATMGTMNTEAFF. The nucleotides read TGTGCCACCATGGGGACAATGAACACTGAAGCTTTCTTT.